A selection of T cell receptor beta chains follows, all from one sample in a study of blood T cell repertoires in COVID-19. The data were produced by immunoSEQ multiplex PCR, yet TCRdb's version contains in-frame clones alone and is incomplete. The sample lists about 260,000 clones, 91% occurring once. Sequencing was done on a sample of peripheral blood. The receptor set was obtained from a person under 30 with COVID-19, enrolled during active disease. Both conserved end residues are trimmed from each CDR3. Clone size is not always given. Where it is, it says once, few, many or a class for expanded clones.

j_gene: TRBJ1-1; abundance: once; v_gene: TRBV5-5; len: 14; CDR3aa: ASSRGGAGGRTEAF
j_gene: TRBJ2-5; abundance: -; v_gene: TRBV24-1; len: 14; CDR3aa: ATSDSRDRGQETQY
j_gene: TRBJ2-7; abundance: once; v_gene: TRBV10-3; len: 15; CDR3aa: AISGSGQGESPYEQY
j_gene: TRBJ2-7; abundance: -; v_gene: TRBV6-1; len: 15; CDR3aa: ASSEAGGLAPNGKQY
j_gene: TRBJ1-3; abundance: -; v_gene: TRBV6-5; len: 11; CDR3aa: ASSRISGNTIY
j_gene: TRBJ2-1; abundance: -; v_gene: TRBV4-2; len: 15; CDR3aa: ASSQDWPSGPHNEQF
j_gene: TRBJ2-3; abundance: -; v_gene: TRBV13; len: 13; CDR3aa: ASSSRQGNTDTQY
j_gene: TRBJ2-5; abundance: -; v_gene: TRBV28; len: 14; CDR3aa: ASSLFSGRARETQY
j_gene: TRBJ2-5; abundance: -; v_gene: TRBV4-1; len: 13; CDR3aa: ASSQDRTEQETQY
j_gene: TRBJ2-7; abundance: -; v_gene: TRBV9; len: 12; CDR3aa: ASSIRDRDYEQY
j_gene: TRBJ2-2; abundance: -; v_gene: TRBV4-1; len: 15; CDR3aa: ASSQTSVPDEAGELF
j_gene: TRBJ2-7; abundance: -; v_gene: TRBV5-1; len: 12; CDR3aa: ASSQTSGSYEQY
j_gene: TRBJ2-7; abundance: -; v_gene: TRBV18; len: 11; CDR3aa: ASSGTSGVEQY
j_gene: TRBJ2-1; abundance: -; v_gene: TRBV27; len: 15; CDR3aa: ASSLFSLAGGINEQF
j_gene: TRBJ1-3; abundance: few; v_gene: TRBV5-1; len: 13; CDR3aa: ASSLGQSSGNTIY
j_gene: TRBJ2-7; abundance: -; v_gene: TRBV6-2/TRBV6-3; len: 13; CDR3aa: ASSYGTGGTYEQY
j_gene: TRBJ2-3; abundance: once; v_gene: TRBV7-9; len: 13; CDR3aa: ASSLNGDGRDTQY
j_gene: TRBJ2-7; abundance: -; v_gene: TRBV11-2; len: 12; CDR3aa: ASSRGDTTYEQY
j_gene: TRBJ2-1; abundance: -; v_gene: TRBV7-8; len: 10; CDR3aa: ASSVTYNEQF
j_gene: TRBJ2-7; abundance: -; v_gene: TRBV2; len: 14; CDR3aa: ASSEYVATGSNEQY
j_gene: TRBJ2-1; abundance: -; v_gene: TRBV5-6; len: 12; CDR3aa: ASSYGQGVNEQF
j_gene: TRBJ2-4; abundance: -; v_gene: TRBV11-2; len: 12; CDR3aa: ASSLEQGSNIQY
j_gene: TRBJ1-1; abundance: -; v_gene: TRBV5-1; len: 11; CDR3aa: ASSLVRNTEAF
j_gene: TRBJ2-7; abundance: -; v_gene: TRBV5-1; len: 12; CDR3aa: ASSSDRLSYEQY
j_gene: TRBJ1-4; abundance: few; v_gene: TRBV6-5; len: 11; CDR3aa: ASSDRGTEKLF
j_gene: TRBJ1-5; abundance: -; v_gene: TRBV6-6; len: 12; CDR3aa: ASSGQGRNQPQH
j_gene: TRBJ2-1; abundance: -; v_gene: TRBV24-1; len: 15; CDR3aa: ATSDKGTGRTSNEQF
j_gene: TRBJ2-3; abundance: -; v_gene: TRBV5-4; len: 14; CDR3aa: ASSSLAGGGTDTQY
j_gene: TRBJ2-1; abundance: -; v_gene: TRBV6-5; len: 13; CDR3aa: ASSSLAGARIEQF
j_gene: TRBJ2-1; abundance: -; v_gene: TRBV4-1; len: 19; CDR3aa: ASSQKSPGLAYGTSGDEQF
j_gene: TRBJ1-1; abundance: -; v_gene: TRBV3-1/TRBV3-2; len: 12; CDR3aa: ASSQAQSKREAF
j_gene: TRBJ1-2; abundance: -; v_gene: TRBV24-1; len: 15; CDR3aa: ATSDLGFAGGKDGYT
j_gene: TRBJ1-4; abundance: -; v_gene: TRBV6-5; len: 12; CDR3aa: ASSFGDRNEKLF
j_gene: TRBJ1-1; abundance: -; v_gene: TRBV25-1; len: 9; CDR3aa: ASSDGQGAF
j_gene: TRBJ2-5; abundance: -; v_gene: TRBV5-1; len: 12; CDR3aa: ASTGTSAEETQY
j_gene: TRBJ2-3; abundance: -; v_gene: TRBV4-1; len: 12; CDR3aa: ASSLLGNADTQY
j_gene: TRBJ2-7; abundance: -; v_gene: TRBV5-5; len: 12; CDR3aa: ASRLDRGTYEQY
j_gene: TRBJ2-3; abundance: -; v_gene: TRBV4-1; len: 15; CDR3aa: ASSQVPTSGYTDTQY
j_gene: TRBJ2-7; abundance: -; v_gene: TRBV10-2; len: 15; CDR3aa: ASSEWGVQSPSYEQY
j_gene: TRBJ2-7; abundance: -; v_gene: TRBV5-4; len: 14; CDR3aa: ASRTGTSGRSSEQY
j_gene: TRBJ2-7; abundance: -; v_gene: TRBV9; len: 14; CDR3aa: ASSVASSGPVYEQY
j_gene: TRBJ2-2; abundance: -; v_gene: TRBV19; len: 11; CDR3aa: ASNPVNTGELF
j_gene: TRBJ2-2; abundance: -; v_gene: TRBV5-1; len: 13; CDR3aa: ASSLDRANTGELF
j_gene: TRBJ2-1; abundance: -; v_gene: TRBV4-1; len: 13; CDR3aa: ASSPTDGADNEQF
j_gene: TRBJ2-7; abundance: -; v_gene: TRBV9; len: 12; CDR3aa: ASSVGQGAYEQY
j_gene: TRBJ2-7; abundance: once; v_gene: TRBV3-1/TRBV3-2; len: 15; CDR3aa: ASSRGSSGSSSYEQY
j_gene: TRBJ1-1; abundance: -; v_gene: TRBV28; len: 13; CDR3aa: ASSPSTLSAAEAF
j_gene: TRBJ1-1; abundance: -; v_gene: TRBV10-2; len: 11; CDR3aa: ASRGEGASEAF
j_gene: TRBJ2-3; abundance: -; v_gene: TRBV27; len: 13; CDR3aa: ASSFSPSSTDTQY
j_gene: TRBJ2-3; abundance: -; v_gene: TRBV6-4; len: 13; CDR3aa: ASSDSISGPDTQY
j_gene: TRBJ2-1; abundance: -; v_gene: TRBV11-2; len: 14; CDR3aa: ASSGRADSSYNEQF
j_gene: TRBJ2-7; abundance: -; v_gene: TRBV6-1; len: 14; CDR3aa: ASSEEGAPVYYEQY
j_gene: TRBJ2-7; abundance: -; v_gene: TRBV3-1/TRBV3-2; len: 14; CDR3aa: ASSQGGLAGAWEQY
j_gene: TRBJ2-1; abundance: -; v_gene: TRBV3-1/TRBV3-2; len: 14; CDR3aa: ASSPWGTSDYNEQF
j_gene: TRBJ2-2; abundance: -; v_gene: TRBV2; len: 12; CDR3aa: ASTGGLGTGELF
j_gene: TRBJ1-3; abundance: once; v_gene: TRBV6-4; len: 13; CDR3aa: ASFRRRGSGNTIY
j_gene: TRBJ2-1; abundance: -; v_gene: TRBV7-2; len: 13; CDR3aa: ASSRPGLEVNEQF
j_gene: TRBJ2-1; abundance: -; v_gene: TRBV10-3; len: 10; CDR3aa: AYGDRDNEQF